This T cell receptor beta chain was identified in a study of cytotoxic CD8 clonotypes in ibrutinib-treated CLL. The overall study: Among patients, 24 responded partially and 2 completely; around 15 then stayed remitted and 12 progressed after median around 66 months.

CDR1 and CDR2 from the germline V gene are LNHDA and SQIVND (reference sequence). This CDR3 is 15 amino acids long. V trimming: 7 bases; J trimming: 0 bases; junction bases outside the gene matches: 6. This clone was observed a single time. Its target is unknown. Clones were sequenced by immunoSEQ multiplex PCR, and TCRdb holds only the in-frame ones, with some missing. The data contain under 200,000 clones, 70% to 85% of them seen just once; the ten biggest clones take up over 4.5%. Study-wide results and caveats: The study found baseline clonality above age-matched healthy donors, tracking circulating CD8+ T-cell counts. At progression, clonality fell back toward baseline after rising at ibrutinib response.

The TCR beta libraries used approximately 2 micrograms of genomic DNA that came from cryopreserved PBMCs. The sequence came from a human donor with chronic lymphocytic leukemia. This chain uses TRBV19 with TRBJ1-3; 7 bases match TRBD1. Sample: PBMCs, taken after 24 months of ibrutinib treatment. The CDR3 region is CASTADRSSGNTIYF. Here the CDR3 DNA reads TGTGCCAGTACCGCGGACAGGAGCTCTGGAAACACCATATATTTT.